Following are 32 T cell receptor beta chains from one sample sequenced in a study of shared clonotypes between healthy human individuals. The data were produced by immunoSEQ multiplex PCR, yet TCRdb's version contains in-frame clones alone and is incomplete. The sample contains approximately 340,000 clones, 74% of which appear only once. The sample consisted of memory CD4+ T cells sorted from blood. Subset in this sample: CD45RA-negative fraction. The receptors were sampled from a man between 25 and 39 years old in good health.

This CDR3 reads CASRSSQFGGGELFF. Written as DNA, the CDR3 is TGTGCCAGCAGGTCTTCCCAATTCGGTGGCGGGGAGCTGTTTTTT. The chain uses TRBV28 and TRBJ2-2, with unresolved D. V lost 6 bases and J lost 7, with 18 bases in between. CDR1 and CDR2 (germline): MDHEN, SYDVKM. The CDR3 runs 15 residues. Drawing the rest from reference TRBV28 and TRBJ2-2, the complete variable domain is DVKVTQSSRYLVKRTGEKVFLECVQDMDHENMFWYRQDPGLGLRLIYFSYDVKMKEKGDIPEGYSVSREKKERFSLILESASTNQTSMYLCASRSSQFGGGELFFGEGSRLTVL.

The CDR3 spells CASGRGADSGNTIYF. CDR3 nucleotides: TGTGCTAGTGGTCGGGGGGCAGACTCTGGAAACACCATATATTTT. The chain links TRBV12-5 to TRBJ1-3; tentative D call: TRBD1 (6 bases). Trimming removed 5 bases at V and 0 bases at J, with 11 bases between. Germline V lookup: CDR1 LGHNT, CDR2 FRNRAP. This CDR3 region has 15 residues.

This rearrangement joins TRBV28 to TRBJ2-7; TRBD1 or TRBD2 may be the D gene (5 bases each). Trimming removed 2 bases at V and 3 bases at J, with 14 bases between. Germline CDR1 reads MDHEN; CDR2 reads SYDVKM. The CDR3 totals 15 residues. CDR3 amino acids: CASSLLRDRVYEQYF. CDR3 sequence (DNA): TGTGCCAGCAGTTTACTTCGGGACCGAGTCTACGAGCAGTACTTC.

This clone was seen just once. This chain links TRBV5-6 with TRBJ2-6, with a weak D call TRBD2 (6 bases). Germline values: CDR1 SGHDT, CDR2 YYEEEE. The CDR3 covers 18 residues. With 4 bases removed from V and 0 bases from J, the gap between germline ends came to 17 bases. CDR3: CASSITGLLSSGANVLTF. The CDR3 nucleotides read TGTGCCAGCAGCATAACGGGACTCCTTAGCTCTGGGGCCAACGTCCTGACTTTC.

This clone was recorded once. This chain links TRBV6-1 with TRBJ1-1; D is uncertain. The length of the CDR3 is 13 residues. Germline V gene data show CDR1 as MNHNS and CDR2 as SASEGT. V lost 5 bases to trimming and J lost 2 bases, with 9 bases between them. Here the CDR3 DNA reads TGTGCCAGCAGTAGGCTATCTAACACTGAAGCTTTCTTT. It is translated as CASSRLSNTEAFF.

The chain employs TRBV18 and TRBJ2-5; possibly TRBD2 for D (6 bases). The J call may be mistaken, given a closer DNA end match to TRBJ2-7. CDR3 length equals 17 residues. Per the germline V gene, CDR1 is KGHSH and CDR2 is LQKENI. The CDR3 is CASSPRGPGTEGYEQYF. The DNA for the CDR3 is TGTGCCAGCTCACCACGGGGCCCCGGGACTGAGGGATACGAGCAGTACTTC.

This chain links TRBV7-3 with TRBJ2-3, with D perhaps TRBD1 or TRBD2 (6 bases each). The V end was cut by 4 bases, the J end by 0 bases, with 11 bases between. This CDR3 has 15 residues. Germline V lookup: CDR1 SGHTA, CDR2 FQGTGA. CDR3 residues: CASSSQGTSTDTQYF. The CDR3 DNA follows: TGTGCCAGCAGCTCCCAGGGGACTAGCACAGATACGCAGTATTTT. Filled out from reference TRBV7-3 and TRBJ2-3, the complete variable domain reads GAGVSQTPSNKVTEKGKYVELRCDPISGHTALYWYRQSLGQGPEFLIYFQGTGAADDSGLPNDRFFAVRPEGSVSTLKIQRTERGDSAVYLCASSSQGTSTDTQYFGPGTRLTVL.

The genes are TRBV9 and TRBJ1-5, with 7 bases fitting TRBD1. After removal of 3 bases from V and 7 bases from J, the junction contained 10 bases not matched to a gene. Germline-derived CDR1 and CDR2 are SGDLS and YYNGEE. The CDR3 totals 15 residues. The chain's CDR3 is CASSAGTVDTQPQHF. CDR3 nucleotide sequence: TGTGCCAGCAGCGCCGGGACAGTAGACACCCAGCCCCAGCATTTT.

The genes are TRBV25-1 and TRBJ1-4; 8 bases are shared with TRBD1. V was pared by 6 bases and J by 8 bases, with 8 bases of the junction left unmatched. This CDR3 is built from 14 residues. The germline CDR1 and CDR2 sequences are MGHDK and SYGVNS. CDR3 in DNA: TGTGCCAGCAGGGACTCAGGGGGCAAGGAAAAACTGTTTTTT. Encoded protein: CASRDSGGKEKLFF.

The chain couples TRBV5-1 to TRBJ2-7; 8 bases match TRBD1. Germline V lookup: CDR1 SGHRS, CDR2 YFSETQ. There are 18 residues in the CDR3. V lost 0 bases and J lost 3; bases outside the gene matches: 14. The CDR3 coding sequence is TGCGCCAGCAGCTTGGGGGTCCGGGACAGGAGTTCGGGCTACGAGCAGTACTTC. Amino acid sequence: CASSLGVRDRSSGYEQYF.

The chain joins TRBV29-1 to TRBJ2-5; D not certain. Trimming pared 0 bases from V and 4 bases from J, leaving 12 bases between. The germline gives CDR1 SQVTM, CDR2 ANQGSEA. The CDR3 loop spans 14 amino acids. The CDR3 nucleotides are TGCAGCGTTGAAGATCAAACCCGCGGAGAGACCCAGTACTTC. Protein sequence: CSVEDQTRGETQYF. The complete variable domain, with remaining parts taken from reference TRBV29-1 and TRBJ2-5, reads SAVISQKPSRDICQRGTSLTIQCQVDSQVTMMFWYRQQPGQSLTLIATANQGSEATYESGFVIDKFPISRPNLTFSTLTVSNMSPEDSSIYLCSVEDQTRGETQYFGPGTRLLVL.

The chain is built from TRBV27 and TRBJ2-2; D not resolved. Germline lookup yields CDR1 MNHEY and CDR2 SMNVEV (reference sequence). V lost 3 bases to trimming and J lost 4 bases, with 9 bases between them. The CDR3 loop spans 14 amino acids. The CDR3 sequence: CASSFSVRTGELFF. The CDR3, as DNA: TGTGCCAGCAGTTTTTCTGTTCGCACCGGGGAGCTGTTTTTT.

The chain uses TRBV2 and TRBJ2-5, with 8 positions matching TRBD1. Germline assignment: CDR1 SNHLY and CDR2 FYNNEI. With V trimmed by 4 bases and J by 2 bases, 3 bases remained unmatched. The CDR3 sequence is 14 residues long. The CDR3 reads CASSVDRGQETQYF. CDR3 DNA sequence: TGTGCCAGCAGTGTTGACAGGGGTCAAGAGACCCAGTACTTC.

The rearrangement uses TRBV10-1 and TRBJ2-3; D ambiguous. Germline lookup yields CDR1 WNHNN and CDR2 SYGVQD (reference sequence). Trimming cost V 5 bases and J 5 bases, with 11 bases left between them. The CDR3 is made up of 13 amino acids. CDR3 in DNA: TGCGCCAGCAGTCGGCAGTATCAAGATACGCAGTATTTT. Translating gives CASSRQYQDTQYF.

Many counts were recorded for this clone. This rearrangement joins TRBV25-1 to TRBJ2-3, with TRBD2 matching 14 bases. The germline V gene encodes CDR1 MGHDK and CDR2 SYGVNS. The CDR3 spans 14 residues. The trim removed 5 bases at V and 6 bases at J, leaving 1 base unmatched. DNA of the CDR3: TGTGCCAGCAGTCGGACTAGCGGGAGGGATACGCAGTATTTT. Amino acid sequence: CASSRTSGRDTQYF.

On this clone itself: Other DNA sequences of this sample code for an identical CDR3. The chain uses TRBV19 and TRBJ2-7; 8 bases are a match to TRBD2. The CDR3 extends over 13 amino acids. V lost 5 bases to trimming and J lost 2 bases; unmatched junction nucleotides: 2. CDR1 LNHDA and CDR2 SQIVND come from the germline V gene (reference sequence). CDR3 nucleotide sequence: TGTGCCAGTAGTCGGGGGGGAACCTACGAGCAGTACTTC. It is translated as CASSRGGTYEQYF. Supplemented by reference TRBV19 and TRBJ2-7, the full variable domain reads DGGITQSPKYLFRKEGQNVTLSCEQNLNHDAMYWYRQDPGQGLRLIYYSQIVNDFQKGDIAEGYSVSREKKESFPLTVTSAQKNPTAFYLCASSRGGTYEQYFGPGTRLTVT.

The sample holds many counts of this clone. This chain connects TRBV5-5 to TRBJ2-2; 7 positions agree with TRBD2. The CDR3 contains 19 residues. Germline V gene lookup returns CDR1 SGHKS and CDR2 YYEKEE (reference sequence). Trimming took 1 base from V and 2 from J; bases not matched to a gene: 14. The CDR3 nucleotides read TGTGCCAGCAGCTTGTTGGCTAGCGGAGGCCGCTCAAACACCGGGGAGCTGTTTTTT. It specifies CASSLLASGGRSNTGELFF.

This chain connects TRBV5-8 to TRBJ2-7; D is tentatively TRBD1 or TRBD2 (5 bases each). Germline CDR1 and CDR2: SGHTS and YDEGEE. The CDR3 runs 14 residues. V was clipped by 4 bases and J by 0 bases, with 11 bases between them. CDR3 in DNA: TGTGCCAGCAGCCTCCGGGACCGCTCCTACGAGCAGTACTTC. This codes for CASSLRDRSYEQYF.

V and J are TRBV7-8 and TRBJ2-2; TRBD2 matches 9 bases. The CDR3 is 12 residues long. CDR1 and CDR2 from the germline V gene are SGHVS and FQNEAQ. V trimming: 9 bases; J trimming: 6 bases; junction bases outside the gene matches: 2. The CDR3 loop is CASQREAGELFF. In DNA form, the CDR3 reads TGTGCCAGTCAGCGGGAGGCCGGGGAGCTGTTTTTT. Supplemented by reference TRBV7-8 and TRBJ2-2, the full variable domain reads GAGVSQSPRYKVAKRGQDVALRCDPISGHVSLFWYQQALGQGPEFLTYFQNEAQLDKSGLPSDRFFAERPEGSVSTLKIQRTQQEDSAVYLCASQREAGELFFGEGSRLTVL.

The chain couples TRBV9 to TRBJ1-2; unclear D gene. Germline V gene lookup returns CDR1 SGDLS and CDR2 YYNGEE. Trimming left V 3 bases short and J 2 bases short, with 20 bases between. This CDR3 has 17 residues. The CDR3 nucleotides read TGTGCCAGCAGCGCCCCCCGAAGTAGTTTGATAAACTATGGCTACACCTTC. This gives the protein CASSAPRSSLINYGYTF.

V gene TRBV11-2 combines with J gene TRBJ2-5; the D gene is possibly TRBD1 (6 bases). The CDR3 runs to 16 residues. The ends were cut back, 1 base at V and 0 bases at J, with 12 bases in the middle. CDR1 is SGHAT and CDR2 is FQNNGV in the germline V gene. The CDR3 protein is CASSLVGGSHQETQYF. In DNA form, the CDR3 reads TGTGCCAGCAGCTTAGTTGGGGGCTCCCACCAAGAGACCCAGTACTTC.

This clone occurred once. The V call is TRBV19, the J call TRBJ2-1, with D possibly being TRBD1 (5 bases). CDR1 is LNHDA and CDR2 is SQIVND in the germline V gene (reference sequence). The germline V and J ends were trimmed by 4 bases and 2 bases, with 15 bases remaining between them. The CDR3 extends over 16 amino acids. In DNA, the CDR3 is TGTGCCAGTAGTACGGAGCTTTTCAGGGCCTACAATGAGCAGTTCTTC. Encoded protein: CASSTELFRAYNEQFF.

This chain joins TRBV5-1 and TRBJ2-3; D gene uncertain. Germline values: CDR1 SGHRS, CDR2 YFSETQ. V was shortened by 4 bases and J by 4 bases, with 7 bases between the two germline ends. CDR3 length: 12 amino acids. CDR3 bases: TGCGCCAGCAGCCCCGAGGCAGATACGCAGTATTTT. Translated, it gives CASSPEADTQYF.

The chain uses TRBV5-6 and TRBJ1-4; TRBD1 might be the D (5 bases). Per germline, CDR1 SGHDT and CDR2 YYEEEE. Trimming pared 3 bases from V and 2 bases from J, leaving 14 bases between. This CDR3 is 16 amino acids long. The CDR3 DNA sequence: TGTGCCAGCAGCTACGAGGGACGGATTACTAATGAAAAACTGTTTTTT. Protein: CASSYEGRITNEKLFF.

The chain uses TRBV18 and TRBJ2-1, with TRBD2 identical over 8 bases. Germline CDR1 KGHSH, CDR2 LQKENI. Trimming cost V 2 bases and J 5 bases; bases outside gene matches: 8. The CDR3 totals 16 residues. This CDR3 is CASSPEVGRANNEQFF. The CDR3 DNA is TGTGCCAGCTCACCAGAGGTCGGGAGGGCCAACAATGAGCAGTTCTTC.

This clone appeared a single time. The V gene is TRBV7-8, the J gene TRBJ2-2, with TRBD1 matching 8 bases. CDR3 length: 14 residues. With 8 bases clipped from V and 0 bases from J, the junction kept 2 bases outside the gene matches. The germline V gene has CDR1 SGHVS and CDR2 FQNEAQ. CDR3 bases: TGTGCCAGCCGGGACAGGACGAACACCGGGGAGCTGTTTTTT. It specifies CASRDRTNTGELFF.

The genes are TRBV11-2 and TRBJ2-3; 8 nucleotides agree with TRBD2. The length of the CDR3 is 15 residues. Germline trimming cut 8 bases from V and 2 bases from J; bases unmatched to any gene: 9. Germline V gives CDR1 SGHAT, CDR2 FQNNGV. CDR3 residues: CASAEVAGPTDTQYF. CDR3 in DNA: TGTGCCAGCGCGGAGGTAGCGGGACCCACAGATACGCAGTATTTT.

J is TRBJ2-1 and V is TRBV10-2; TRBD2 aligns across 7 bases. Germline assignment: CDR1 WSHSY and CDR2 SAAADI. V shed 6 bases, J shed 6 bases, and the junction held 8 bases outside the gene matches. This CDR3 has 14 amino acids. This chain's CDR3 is CASRLRGSLNEQFF. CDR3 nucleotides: TGCGCCAGCAGGTTACGCGGGAGCCTCAATGAGCAGTTCTTC.

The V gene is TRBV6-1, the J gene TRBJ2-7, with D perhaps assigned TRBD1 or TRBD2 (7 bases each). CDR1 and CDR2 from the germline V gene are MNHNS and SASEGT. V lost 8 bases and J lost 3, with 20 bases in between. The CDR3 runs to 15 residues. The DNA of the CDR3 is TGTGCCAGCTTTGAAAGGGGGCGGGAGAACTACGAGCAGTACTTC. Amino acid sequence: CASFERGRENYEQYF.

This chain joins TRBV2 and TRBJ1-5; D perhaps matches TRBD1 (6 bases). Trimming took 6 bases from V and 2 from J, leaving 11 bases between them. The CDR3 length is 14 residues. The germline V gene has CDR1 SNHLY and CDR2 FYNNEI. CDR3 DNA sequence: TGTGCCAGCAGACAGGGAAACGGCAATCAGCCCCAGCATTTT. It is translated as CASRQGNGNQPQHF.

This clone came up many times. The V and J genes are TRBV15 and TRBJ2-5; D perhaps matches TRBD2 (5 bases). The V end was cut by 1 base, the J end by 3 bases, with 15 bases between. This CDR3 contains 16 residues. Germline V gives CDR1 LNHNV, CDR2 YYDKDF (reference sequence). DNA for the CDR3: TGTGCCACCAGCAGAGCCGGGCCCGGAGGTGAAGAGACCCAGTACTTC. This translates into CATSRAGPGGEETQYF.

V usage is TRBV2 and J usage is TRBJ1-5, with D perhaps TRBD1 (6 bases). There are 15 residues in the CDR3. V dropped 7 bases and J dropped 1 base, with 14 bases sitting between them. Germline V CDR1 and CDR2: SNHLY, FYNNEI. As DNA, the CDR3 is TGTGCCAGCACCGCGGGGGGCGAGAGCAATCAGCCCCAGCATTTT. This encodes CASTAGGESNQPQHF.